These 18 T cell receptor beta chains originate from one sample sequenced in a study of cytomegalovirus exposure and HLA in healthy donors. The PCR employed 60 Vbeta primers together with 13 Jbeta primers. The data were produced by immunoSEQ multiplex PCR, yet TCRdb's version contains in-frame clones alone and is incomplete. The profile shows 100,000 to 120,000 clones, more than 60% of them singletons. Sequencing was performed on PBMCs. The receptor set was obtained from a man in his thirties or forties in good health and CMV-seropositive.

This chain connects TRBV28 to TRBJ1-6, with D possibly matching TRBD1 (6 bases). With 5 bases removed from V and 8 bases from J, the gap between germline ends came to 19 bases. The CDR3 length is 16 residues. CDR1 is MDHEN and CDR2 is SYDVKM in the germline V gene. The CDR3 region has the DNA TGTGCCAGCAGTCTGGGGGGGGCGCGCAGTTATTCACCCCTCCACTTT. Protein sequence: CASSLGGARSYSPLHF. Together with reference TRBV28 and TRBJ1-6, the CDR3 gives the full variable domain: DVKVTQSSRYLVKRTGEKVFLECVQDMDHENMFWYRQDPGLGLRLIYFSYDVKMKEKGDIPEGYSVSREKKERFSLILESASTNQTSMYLCASSLGGARSYSPLHFGNGTRLTVT.

This clone came up once. The chain combines TRBV18 with TRBJ1-1; D perhaps matches TRBD1 (6 bases). V lost 1 base and J 6 bases, leaving 12 bases between the germline ends. Germline V lookup: CDR1 KGHSH, CDR2 LQKENI. The CDR3 has 14 residues. The CDR3 DNA sequence: TGTGCCAGCTCACCACAGGGGGGGCGATCTGAAGCTTTCTTT. It codes for CASSPQGGRSEAFF.

The chain carries TRBV28 and TRBJ2-7, with TRBD2 matching over 8 bases. CDR3 length equals 13 residues. Germline CDR1 and CDR2: MDHEN and SYDVKM. The V and J ends lost 2 bases and 3 bases, in that order; junction bases with no gene match: 0. The CDR3 sequence is CASSLSGGYEQYF. The CDR3 region has the DNA TGTGCCAGCAGTTTAAGCGGGGGCTACGAGCAGTACTTC.

This sequence joins TRBV5-1 and TRBJ1-2, with D perhaps TRBD1 (6 bases). V was trimmed by 2 bases and J by 6 bases, leaving 14 bases between them. Germline V gives CDR1 SGHRS, CDR2 YFSETQ. This CDR3 region has 14 residues. CDR3 bases: TGCGCCAGCAGCTTAGAACAGGGATTCCATGGCTACACCTTC. Amino acid sequence: CASSLEQGFHGYTF.

The chain has TRBV5-4 and TRBJ2-7; the D is unclear. Germline V gene data show CDR1 as SGHNT and CDR2 as YYREEE (reference sequence). Trimming left V 0 bases short and J 0 bases short, with 4 bases between. This CDR3 spans 13 amino acids. Here the CDR3 reads CASSLDNSYEQYF. The CDR3 coding sequence is TGTGCCAGCAGCTTGGACAACTCCTACGAGCAGTACTTC.

J is TRBJ2-5 and V is TRBV2, with TRBD1 as a possible D gene (5 bases). Looked up from germline, CDR1 is SNHLY and CDR2 is FYNNEI. V gave up 2 bases and J gave up 10 bases, with 20 bases separating them. This CDR3 region has 15 residues. The DNA for the CDR3 is TGTGCCAGCAGTGAATTTCTTCGGACATCCCAGGGCCAGTACTTC. Protein: CASSEFLRTSQGQYF.

The chain links TRBV6-5 to TRBJ2-7, with TRBD2 matching over 7 bases. The CDR3 sequence is 14 residues long. Germline V gene lookup returns CDR1 MNHEY and CDR2 SVGAGI. V lost 7 bases to trimming and J lost 7 bases; unmatched junction nucleotides: 13. The CDR3 loop is CASTRASGILEQYF. In DNA form, the CDR3 reads TGTGCCAGCACTCGGGCTAGCGGAATTTTGGAGCAGTACTTC.

The chain combines TRBV7-9 with TRBJ1-1; TRBD1 aligns across 7 bases. Looked up from germline, CDR1 is SEHNR and CDR2 is FQNEAQ (reference sequence). After removal of 0 bases from V and 3 bases from J, the junction contained 10 bases not matched to a gene. This CDR3 comprises 17 residues. CDR3 DNA sequence: TGTGCCAGCAGCTTAGCGAGAGGAGGGGGCTCTGACACTGAAGCTTTCTTT. Residues: CASSLARGGGSDTEAFF.

J is TRBJ2-2 and V is TRBV19; TRBD1 matches at 9 bases. The length of the CDR3 is 15 residues. J gave up 3 bases and V 6 bases, and 5 bases lay outside the gene matches. The germline CDR1 and CDR2 sequences are LNHDA and SQIVND (reference sequence). Here the CDR3 reads CASRTGGRDTGELFF. The CDR3 DNA sequence: TGTGCCAGTAGAACAGGGGGCCGAGACACCGGGGAGCTGTTTTTT.

This chain connects TRBV7-6 to TRBJ2-7; TRBD1 matches 7 bases. This CDR3 region has 14 residues. With 1 base clipped from V and 6 bases from J, the junction kept 6 bases outside the gene matches. CDR1 and CDR2 (germline): SGHVS, FNYEAQ. DNA for the CDR3: TGTGCCAGCAGCTTAGAGACAGGGCGCGGCGAGCAGTACTTC. It is translated as CASSLETGRGEQYF.

The chain joins TRBV6-5 to TRBJ2-5; 12 bases map to TRBD2. V lost 6 bases to trimming and J lost 5 bases; unmatched junction nucleotides: 7. The CDR3 contains 15 residues. The germline CDR1 and CDR2 sequences are MNHEY and SVGAGI. The CDR3 is CASSPLAGGRETQYF. The CDR3 region has the DNA TGTGCCAGCAGCCCTCTAGCGGGGGGGAGGGAGACCCAGTACTTC.

A remark on this clone: Distinct nucleotide sequences in the sample also encode this CDR3. V gene TRBV10-3 combines with J gene TRBJ1-4; the D is unclear. Germline V gene lookup returns CDR1 ENHRY and CDR2 SYGVKD. V was pared by 3 bases and J by 5 bases, with 7 bases between. The CDR3 is 13 residues long. The CDR3 DNA follows: TGTGCCATCAGTGACGGGGAGAATGAAAAACTGTTTTTT. This sequence encodes CAISDGENEKLFF.

V and J are TRBV28 and TRBJ1-2, with 7 positions matching TRBD1. Germline CDR1 is MDHEN and CDR2 is SYDVKM. V lost 5 bases and J lost 4; bases outside the gene matches: 4. CDR3 length: 13 residues. Here the CDR3 reads CASSARGSYGYTF. Here the CDR3 DNA reads TGTGCCAGCAGTGCCAGGGGGAGCTATGGCTACACCTTC.

This chain links TRBV5-1 with TRBJ2-6; D perhaps matches TRBD2 (5 bases). V was pared by 0 bases and J by 7 bases, with 11 bases between. Germline V gene sequence: CDR1 SGHRS, CDR2 YFSETQ. The CDR3 has 15 residues. The CDR3 region has the DNA TGCGCCAGCAGCTTGGTTGGTGGGAGCGCCAACGTCCTGACTTTC. It specifies CASSLVGGSANVLTF.

This sequence joins TRBV7-3 and TRBJ2-3, with TRBD2 identical over 10 bases. The junction had 7 bases not matched to a gene; V was cut back by 7 bases and J by 6 bases. The CDR3 is 14 residues long. Germline lookup yields CDR1 SGHTA and CDR2 FQGTGA. The CDR3: CASTSGGAADTQYF. The CDR3 coding sequence is TGTGCCAGCACAAGCGGGGGGGCCGCCGATACGCAGTATTTT.

This clone occurred once. DNA for the CDR3: TGCGCCAGCAGCCAAGTTTCCCATAACTATGGCTACACCTTC. Its protein product is CASSQVSHNYGYTF. The rearrangement links TRBV4-1 to TRBJ1-2; D gene uncertain. The V end was cut by 1 base, the J end by 1 base, with 7 bases between. CDR1 is MGHRA and CDR2 is YSYEKL in the germline V gene. The length of the CDR3 is 14 residues.

DNA of the CDR3: TGTGCCAGCAGTGAGGCTACGGGACAGGGGACTGAAGCTTTCTTT. It translates to CASSEATGQGTEAFF. The genes are TRBV6-1 and TRBJ1-1; 10 bases are a match to TRBD1. The CDR3 has 15 amino acids. With 3 bases clipped from V and 5 bases from J, the junction kept 6 bases outside the gene matches. Per germline, CDR1 MNHNS and CDR2 SASEGT.

The J gene is TRBJ1-2, the V gene TRBV5-1; D remains unclear. The germline CDR1 and CDR2 sequences are SGHRS and YFSETQ. The CDR3 has 15 residues. V lost 1 base to trimming and J lost 5 bases, with 15 bases between them. The CDR3 region is CASSLMASVGYGYTF. Written as DNA, the CDR3 is TGCGCCAGCAGCTTGATGGCCTCAGTCGGGTATGGCTACACCTTC.